The sequence of this T cell receptor (beta chain) was determined in a study of early T cells in non-severe SARS-CoV-2 infection. The germline V gene has CDR1 DFQATT and CDR2 SNEGSKA (reference sequence). V shed 5 bases and J shed 8 bases, with 18 bases lying between them. The CDR3 totals 14 residues. This clonotype was counted ten times or more. Each CDR3 protein gets one entry after TCRdb re-called the 5' RACE reads with MiXCR. The sample shows 35,000 to 45,000 distinct CDR3 sequences, 12% of them seen only once. The clonotype originates from an adult who was a healthcare worker with PCR-confirmed SARS-CoV-2 infection or an uninfected control (not recorded which). Source material: whole blood. The chain uses TRBV20-1 and TRBJ2-2; tentative D call: TRBD1 (6 bases). CDR3 amino acids: CSARPALGTGELFF. CDR3 in DNA: TGCAGTGCTCGTCCGGCGTTGGGGACAGGGGAGCTGTTTTTT.